This T cell receptor beta chain was identified during a study of T cell responses to AZD1222 COVID-19 vaccine. As to this clone: Antigen specificity is unknown.

Study results and caveats: With two AZD1222 doses given, Spike-specific TCR breadth and depth both rose. Repertoires were collected only later (after the peak T cell response had occurred).

The CDR3 loop spans 13 amino acids. Germline V gene sequence: CDR1 LNHDA, CDR2 SQIVND (reference sequence). Trimming shortened V by 5 bases and J by 8 bases, and 15 bases separated the two germline ends. Libraries were prepared by immunoSEQ multiplex PCR; TCRdb keeps only in-frame clonotypes and omits some of them. The table has around 260,000 clones, over 90% seen once; the top ten hold less than 0.65%. The receptor was isolated from an adult in good health. The chain uses TRBV19 and TRBJ1-1, with D possibly TRBD1 on 5 matching bases. Material: peripheral blood, obtained on day 0 of AZD1222 vaccination. This CDR3 is CASSPGRALEAFF. In DNA form, the CDR3 reads TGTGCCAGTAGTCCGGGGCGGGCCCTGGAAGCTTTCTTT.